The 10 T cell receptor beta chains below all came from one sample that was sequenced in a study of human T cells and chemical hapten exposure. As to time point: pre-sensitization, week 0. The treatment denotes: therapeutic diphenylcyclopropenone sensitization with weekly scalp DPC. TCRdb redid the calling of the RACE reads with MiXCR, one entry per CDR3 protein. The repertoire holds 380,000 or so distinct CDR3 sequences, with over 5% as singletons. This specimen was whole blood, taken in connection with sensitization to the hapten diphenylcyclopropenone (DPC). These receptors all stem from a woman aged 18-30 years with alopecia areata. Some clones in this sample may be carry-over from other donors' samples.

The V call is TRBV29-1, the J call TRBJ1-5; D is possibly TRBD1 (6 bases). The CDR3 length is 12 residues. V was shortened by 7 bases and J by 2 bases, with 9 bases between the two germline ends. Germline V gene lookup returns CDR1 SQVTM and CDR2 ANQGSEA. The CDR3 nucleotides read TGCAGCGCACAGGGCGGCAATCAGCCCCAGCATTTT. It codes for CSAQGGNQPQHF.

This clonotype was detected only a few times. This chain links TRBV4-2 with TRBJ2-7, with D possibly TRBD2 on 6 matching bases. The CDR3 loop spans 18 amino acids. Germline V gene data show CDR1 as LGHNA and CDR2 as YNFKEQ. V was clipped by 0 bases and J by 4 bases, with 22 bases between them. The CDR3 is CASSQERVLSPRGYEQYF. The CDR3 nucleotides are TGTGCCAGCAGCCAAGAAAGGGTCCTATCTCCTCGGGGGTACGAGCAGTACTTC.

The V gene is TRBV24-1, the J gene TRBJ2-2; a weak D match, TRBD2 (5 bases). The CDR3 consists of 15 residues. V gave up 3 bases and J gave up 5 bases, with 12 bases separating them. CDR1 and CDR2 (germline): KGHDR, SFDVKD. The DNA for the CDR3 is TGTGCCACCAGTGATCGGACTGAGCCAACCGGGGAGCTGTTTTTT. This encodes CATSDRTEPTGELFF.

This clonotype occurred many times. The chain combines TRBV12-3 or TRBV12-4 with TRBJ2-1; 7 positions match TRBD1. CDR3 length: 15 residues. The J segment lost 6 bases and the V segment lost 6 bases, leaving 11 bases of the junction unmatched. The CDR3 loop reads CASRRDRVSGNEQFF. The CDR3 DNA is TGTGCCAGCAGACGAGACAGGGTTTCGGGCAATGAGCAGTTCTTC.

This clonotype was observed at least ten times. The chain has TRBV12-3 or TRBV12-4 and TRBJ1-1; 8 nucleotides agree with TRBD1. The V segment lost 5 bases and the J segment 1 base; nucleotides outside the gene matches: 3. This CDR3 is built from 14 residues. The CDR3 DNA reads TGTGCCAGCAGTGTCGGGACAGGGAACACTGAAGCTTTCTTT. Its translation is CASSVGTGNTEAFF.

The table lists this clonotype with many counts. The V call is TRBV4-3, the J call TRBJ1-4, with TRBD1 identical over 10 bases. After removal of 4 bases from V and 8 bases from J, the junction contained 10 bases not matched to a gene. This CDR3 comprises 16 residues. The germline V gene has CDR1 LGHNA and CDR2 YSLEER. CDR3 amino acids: CASSPFRDRGREKLFF. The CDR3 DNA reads TGCGCCAGCAGCCCCTTCCGGGACAGGGGTCGAGAAAAACTGTTTTTT.

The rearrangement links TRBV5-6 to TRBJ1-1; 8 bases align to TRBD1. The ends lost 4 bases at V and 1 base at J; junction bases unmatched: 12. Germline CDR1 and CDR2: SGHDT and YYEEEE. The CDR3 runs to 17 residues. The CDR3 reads CASSLGRGRRRNTEAFF. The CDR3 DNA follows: TGTGCCAGCAGCCTGGGCAGGGGGCGAAGGAGGAACACTGAAGCTTTCTTT.

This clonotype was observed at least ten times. As DNA, the CDR3 is TGTGCCAGCAGTTTCCTGGGACTAGCGGGGGTCGGAGATACGCAGTATTTT. It yields the protein CASSFLGLAGVGDTQYF. The gene calls are TRBV28 and TRBJ2-3; 14 bases match TRBD2. This CDR3 has 17 residues. The V and J ends lost 3 bases and 5 bases, in that order; junction bases with no gene match: 7. From germline, CDR1 is MDHEN and CDR2 SYDVKM. Supplemented by reference TRBV28 and TRBJ2-3, the full variable domain reads DVKVTQSSRYLVKRTGEKVFLECVQDMDHENMFWYRQDPGLGLRLIYFSYDVKMKEKGDIPEGYSVSREKKERFSLILESASTNQTSMYLCASSFLGLAGVGDTQYFGPGTRLTVL.

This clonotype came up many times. CDR3 amino acids: CASKERRNDQPQHF. The CDR3 bases are TGTGCCAGCAAGGAAAGGAGGAACGATCAGCCCCAGCATTTT. V is TRBV28 and J is TRBJ1-5, with unresolved D. The V and J ends lost 7 bases and 5 bases respectively, with 15 bases between them. The germline CDR1 and CDR2 sequences are MDHEN and SYDVKM. CDR3 length: 14 residues.

The CDR3 DNA is TGCAGTGCGAGGGACTACCACTCCTACGAGCAGTACTTC. Translation: CSARDYHSYEQYF. V usage is TRBV20-1 and J usage is TRBJ2-7, with 7 bases that match TRBD2. The CDR3 spans 13 residues. J lost 0 bases, V lost 6 bases, and 5 bases had no gene match. CDR1 and CDR2 from the germline V gene are DFQATT and SNEGSKA (reference sequence).